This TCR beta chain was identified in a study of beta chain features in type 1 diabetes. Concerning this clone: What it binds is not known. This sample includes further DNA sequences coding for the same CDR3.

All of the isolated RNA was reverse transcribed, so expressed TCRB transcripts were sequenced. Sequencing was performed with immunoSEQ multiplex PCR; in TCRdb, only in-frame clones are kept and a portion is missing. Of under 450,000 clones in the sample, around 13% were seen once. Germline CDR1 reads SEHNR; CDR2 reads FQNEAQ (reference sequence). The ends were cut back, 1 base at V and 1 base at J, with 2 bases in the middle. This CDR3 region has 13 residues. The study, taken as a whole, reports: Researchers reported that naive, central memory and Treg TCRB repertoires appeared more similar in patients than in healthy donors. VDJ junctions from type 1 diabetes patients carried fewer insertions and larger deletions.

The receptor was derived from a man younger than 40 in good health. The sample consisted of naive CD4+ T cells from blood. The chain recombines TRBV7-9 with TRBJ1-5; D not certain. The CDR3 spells CASSLDSNQPQHF. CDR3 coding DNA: TGTGCCAGCAGCTTAGACAGCAATCAGCCCCAGCATTTT.